This T cell receptor beta chain is drawn from a study of Graves' ophthalmopathy and Graves' hyperthyroidism. Study outcomes and limitations: With over 85% sensitivity and around 80% specificity, a 13-signature model separated ophthalmopathy from stable hyperthyroidism.

CDR3 length: 15 amino acids. CDR1 is SNHLY, CDR2 FYNNEI, per germline. Trimming left V 0 bases short and J 4 bases short, with 12 bases between. The TCR beta CDR3 regions underwent amplification from RNA transcripts. An initial RT-PCR round employing HTBI primers preceded a second-round multiplex PCR. TCRdb passed the multiplex PCR reads through MiXCR, listing each CDR3 protein once. Of almost 750,000 distinct CDR3 sequences listed, about 44% are singletons. For this clonotype: Its antigen is unknown.

Among the exclusions were patients with other autoimmune diseases, uncontrolled infections, pregnancy or lactation. Patients were diagnosed from clinical symptoms, serum thyroxine, TRAb, thyroid ultrasound and orbital computed tomography. Sequencing was performed on peripheral blood. The receptor's source is an adult man with Graves' ophthalmopathy. J is TRBJ1-2 and V is TRBV2; maybe TRBD1 (5 bases). For the CDR3, the DNA is TGTGCCAGCAGTGAAGCGGTCAGGGCCGGCTATGGCTACACCTTC. Translated, it gives CASSEAVRAGYGYTF.